This T cell receptor (gamma chain) was observed in a study of Vδ1+ human thymocytes (dated by TCRdb to between 2017 and 2018). Background for the entire study: As a data resource, the study described the mRNA-level TRG and TRD CDR3 repertoires found in highly purified Vdelta1+ thymocytes taken from young children. The multiplex-based CDR3 amplicon strategy had previously been validated against 5'RACE-based CDR3 amplicon generation methods. Overall study outcomes, separate from this receptor: Because unexpected Vdelta2 sequences could lead to misinterpretation of bulk repertoire data, the authors recommended using highly purified populations and validating at the single-cell level. No clustering by age or sex was observed, so analyses did not stratify donors by these variables. Thymic TRG and TRD repertoires appeared highly polyclonal with Gaussian CDR3 length distributions, unlike oligoclonal peripheral blood repertoires. Although sort purity was high, approximately 20% of thymic TRD sequences were Vdelta2 (with a few Vdelta3), in contrast to the peripheral blood Vdelta1+ controls. Many TRG clonotypes were found to be shared between donors (up to roughly 7x10^3), whereas TRD repertoires were found to be essentially private (max about 120 shared).

Trimmed from V: 2 bases; trimmed from J: 10 bases; junction bases lacking a gene match: 5. CDR1 and CDR2 (GITISATS, ISYDGTV) derive from the germline V gene (reference sequence). There are 11 amino acids in the CDR3, from cysteine to phenylalanine inclusive. Kept here is only the CDR3 DNA, which spans 33 bases and is read in frame from base 1. In this sample, this clone turned up a few times. Its antigen is still unknown. The input lacks base qualities; no much larger clone sits a single base away. The sample contains more than one DNA sequence encoding this CDR3. RNA was isolated using the RNeasy mini kit, and reverse transcription was performed with Superscript III. CDR3 amplicons were produced by multiplex PCR using pooled V-gene forward primers and a constant-region reverse primer with Illumina adaptor overhangs. After gel purification, amplicons were indexed with Nextera index primers over about 8 extra PCR cycles and were then purified with AMPure XP beads. The libraries were sequenced on an Illumina MiSeq using paired-end 250 bp reads, dual indexing and a 20% PhiX spike-in. As for how the authors treated the data: Reads were quality checked with FastQC, and TRG read pairs were merged with ea-utils fastq-join. Sequences were annotated with IMGT/HighV-QUEST, keeping only productive sequences with unambiguous V-gene assignment; clonotypes were defined by identical CDR3 sequence. For downstream analysis, VDJtools 1.1.1, tcR 2.2.3, Treemap and vegan Shannon diversity in R 3.4.4 were used. TCRdb reprocessed the public data with the CATT caller; entries with the same nucleotide sequence were combined afterwards. TCRdb, not the authors, supplied the V and J calls. This sample lists fewer than 14,000 gamma-chain clones; about 46% were detected once. Just under 2% of the sample comes from the top ten.

Thymic samples were depleted of alphabeta T cells, then CD3+ TCRVdelta1+ TCRVdelta2- thymocytes were FACS-sorted. The purity of the sorted Vdelta1+ thymocytes was between roughly 98% and 99.6%. Thymic specimens came from about 8 paediatric patients undergoing corrective cardiac surgery, aged from roughly 5 days to 15 months. The thymic tissue was dispersed, and mononuclear cells were isolated using a Histopaque-1077 density gradient. For staining, the antibodies used were anti-TCRVdelta1 clone TS8.2, anti-TCRVdelta2 clone B6, anti-CD3 clone HIT3a and anti-TCRalphabeta clone IP26. Sequencing was performed on Vdelta1+ gamma-delta thymocytes from the thymus. According to the study, the label for this sample's cell subset or site signals: FACS-sorted CD3+ TCRalphabeta- TCRVdelta1+ TCRVdelta2- thymocytes. The chain links TRGV9 with TRGJ1 or TRGJ2. The receptor was isolated from a boy under two years old who had congenital heart surgery. The CDR3 corresponds to CALWEGGKKLF. The DNA is TGTGCCTTGTGGGAGGGCGGAAAGAAACTCTTT.